This T cell receptor beta chain was obtained from a study of T cell responses to AZD1222 COVID-19 vaccine. Study-wide points: White British donors predominated, females outnumbered males, and clonal diversity was possibly underestimated. Seropositive status at baseline applied to only six AZD1222 recipients.

Analysis merged second doses at about 4 or about 12 weeks. Of note for this clone: Its antigen is currently unknown.

Data came from immunoSEQ multiplex PCR; TCRdb stores just in-frame clones and leaves some out. The table records 100,000 to 150,000 clones, just over 90% of them present only once. Germline V gives CDR1 ENHRY, CDR2 SYGVKD. CDR3 size: 12 residues. V trimming: 10 bases; J trimming: 5 bases; junction bases outside the gene matches: 7. The sequenced sample was peripheral blood, obtained 28 days after the second AZD1222 dose. This chain joins TRBV10-3 and TRBJ2-5, with 7 bases that match TRBD2. The clonotype comes from an adult who received the AZD1222 COVID-19 vaccine. CDR3 bases: TGTGCCACCTCACTAGCGCTGGAGACCCAGTACTTC. Translation gives CATSLALETQYF.